The 19 T cell receptor beta chains in this list originate from one sample, sequenced in a study of Ad26.COV2.S vaccination and SARS-CoV-2 variants. Treatment reported: around 19 received Ad26.COV2.S at low or high dose, single or two shots; 5 received placebo; per-sample allocation not given. Repertoires come from day 63 after the first vaccine or placebo injection. Generated by immunoSEQ multiplex PCR, the TCRdb table keeps only in-frame clones and is missing some. The repertoire includes some 370,000 clones, roughly 80% of them detected once, and approximately 7.8% sits in the top ten. The sequenced sample was peripheral blood, obtained in a trial of Ad26.COV2.S vaccine versus placebo. These receptors came from a person aged 18-65 years who received the Ad26.COV2.S COVID-19 vaccine or a placebo.

The chain's CDR3 is CASIRANNQPQHF. CDR3 DNA: TGTGCCAGCATCCGGGCCAACAATCAGCCCCAGCATTTT. The chain combines TRBV6-5 with TRBJ1-5; D is uncertain. Germline V gene sequence: CDR1 MNHEY, CDR2 SVGAGI. With 7 bases removed from V and 3 bases from J, the gap between germline ends came to 10 bases. The CDR3 has 13 residues.

The chain combines TRBV27 with TRBJ1-6; no firm D call. The CDR3 loop spans 14 amino acids. The germline gives CDR1 MNHEY, CDR2 SMNVEV (reference sequence). The V end was cut by 6 bases, the J end by 1 base, with 7 bases between. The CDR3 sequence: CASRDRSYNSPLHF. CDR3 coding DNA: TGTGCCAGCAGGGATCGGTCCTATAATTCACCCCTCCACTTT.

The chain combines TRBV3-1 (or the pseudogene TRBV3-2) with TRBJ1-1, with D maybe TRBD1 (5 bases). The V gene lost 2 bases and the J gene lost 5 bases, with 15 bases spanning the gap. Germline CDR1 and CDR2: LGHDT and YNNKEL (reference sequence). The CDR3 covers 15 residues. The CDR3 sequence: CASSQRGREGTEAFF. The CDR3 nucleotides read TGTGCCAGCAGCCAAAGGGGCAGGGAGGGAACTGAAGCTTTCTTT.

The chain employs TRBV2 and TRBJ1-2; TRBD1 is a possible D gene (6 bases). Germline loops: CDR1 SNHLY, CDR2 FYNNEI. V lost 6 bases, J lost 6 bases, and 14 bases lay in between. The CDR3 contains 13 residues. The CDR3 loop is CASRRGADDGYTF. DNA for the CDR3: TGTGCCAGCAGGAGGGGGGCAGACGATGGCTACACCTTC.

The V call is TRBV29-1, the J call TRBJ1-1, with D hard to call. The ends were cut back, 4 bases at V and 8 bases at J, with 14 bases in the middle. This CDR3 contains 12 residues. CDR1 is SQVTM, CDR2 ANQGSEA, per germline. CDR3 residues: CSVVRGRVEAFF. CDR3 nucleotides: TGCAGCGTTGTTCGGGGTAGGGTCGAAGCTTTCTTT.

The table lists this clone with a few counts. The rearrangement uses TRBV7-9 and TRBJ2-7; either TRBD1 or TRBD2 may fit D (5 bases each). The CDR3 is 15 amino acids. CDR1 SEHNR and CDR2 FQNEAQ come from the germline V gene (reference sequence). V shed 5 bases and J shed 1 base, with 15 bases lying between them. DNA for the CDR3: TGTGCCAGCAGCGCTTGGGACGCTTTATCCTACGAGCAGTACTTC. Translation: CASSAWDALSYEQYF.

Remarks on this clone: The same CDR3 is also encoded by other DNA sequences in this sample. This chain joins TRBV27 and TRBJ1-6; 10 positions agree with TRBD1. CDR3 length: 14 residues. V shed 5 bases and J 10 bases; nucleotides not matched to a gene: 5. Germline V gene lookup returns CDR1 MNHEY and CDR2 SMNVEV (reference sequence). The CDR3 DNA reads TGTGCCAGCAGTCGACAGGGGGCAAGGTCACCCCTCCACTTT. This gives the protein CASSRQGARSPLHF.

CDR3 sequence reads: CASSSDSSYEQYF. The CDR3, as DNA: TGTGCCAGCTCGTCGGACAGTTCCTACGAGCAGTACTTC. V and J are TRBV18 and TRBJ2-7, with a possible D match to TRBD1 (6 bases). V lost 6 bases and J lost 1, with 10 bases in between. There are 13 residues in the CDR3. Germline-derived CDR1 and CDR2 are KGHSH and LQKENI.

The V call is TRBV11-2, the J call TRBJ2-2, with 9 bases lining up with TRBD2. The CDR3 loop spans 15 amino acids. The germline V gene encodes CDR1 SGHAT and CDR2 FQNNGV. Losses at the gene ends were 3 bases for V and 5 bases for J; bases not matched to a gene: 4. CDR3 sequence (DNA): TGTGCCAGCAGCTTGCGGGGGGGACGTACCGGGGAGCTGTTTTTT. Translating gives CASSLRGGRTGELFF.

The count of this clone is one. This chain links TRBV7-9 with TRBJ2-5; TRBD2 is a possible D gene (5 bases). This CDR3 has 15 amino acids. CDR1 SEHNR and CDR2 FQNEAQ come from the germline V gene (reference sequence). V gave up 4 bases and J gave up 3 bases, with 15 bases separating them. The CDR3 DNA reads as TGTGCCAGCAGCTCCCGACTTCGGGAAAAAGAGACCCAGTACTTC. Its translation: CASSSRLREKETQYF.

This chain uses TRBV7-9 with TRBJ1-1; TRBD1 aligns across 12 bases. With 5 bases clipped from V and 6 bases from J, the junction kept 19 bases outside the gene matches. CDR3 length equals 19 residues. Germline V gene sequence: CDR1 SEHNR, CDR2 FQNEAQ (reference sequence). In DNA form, the CDR3 reads TGTGCCAGCAGCCGCCGGGACAGGGGGCATCGCAGTCAGTTCGCTGAAGCTTTCTTT. Translating it yields CASSRRDRGHRSQFAEAFF.

This clone was detected only a few times. CDR3 sequence (DNA): TGTGCCAGCAGTACCTCAGACAGTGTAAGGGGCTACACCTTC. This sequence encodes CASSTSDSVRGYTF. The rearrangement links TRBV2 to TRBJ1-2; TRBD1 might be the D (5 bases). The V gene's germline CDR1 is SNHLY and CDR2 FYNNEI. The V end was cut by 5 bases, the J end by 8 bases, with 18 bases between. This CDR3 is built from 14 residues. The variable domain in full, with the rest retrieved from reference TRBV2 and TRBJ1-2, is EPEVTQTPSHQVTQMGQEVILRCVPISNHLYFYWYRQILGQKVEFLVSFYNNEISEKSEIFDDQFSVERPDGSNFTLKIRSTKLEDSAMYFCASSTSDSVRGYTFGSGTRLTVV.

In DNA, the CDR3 is TGTGCCAGTAGTAGGGCCGGGACTAGATACAATGAGCAGTTCTTC. Its translation: CASSRAGTRYNEQFF. The chain employs TRBV19 and TRBJ2-1; 8 positions match TRBD2. This CDR3 is built from 15 residues. Trimming at V came to 4 bases and at J to 4 bases, leaving 6 bases not matched to a gene. Germline assignment: CDR1 LNHDA and CDR2 SQIVND (reference sequence).

The chain recombines TRBV5-1 with TRBJ1-3; 9 bases agree with TRBD1. From germline, CDR1 is SGHRS and CDR2 YFSETQ. CDR3 length: 12 amino acids. CDR3 nucleotides: TGCGCGGGGTTACAGGGGGCAAACACCATATATTTT. Its translation: CAGLQGANTIYF.

The CDR3 sequence is CASSVRPLAGLYTQYF. CDR3 nucleotide sequence: TGTGCCAGCAGCGTCCGCCCTCTAGCGGGGTTGTATACGCAGTATTTT. The V gene is TRBV11-2, the J gene TRBJ2-3, with 9 bases aligning to TRBD2. This CDR3 comprises 16 residues. CDR1 and CDR2 from the germline V gene are SGHAT and FQNNGV. With 5 bases clipped from V and 7 bases from J, the junction kept 13 bases outside the gene matches. The full variable domain, in which reference TRBV11-2 and TRBJ2-3 provide the parts outside the CDR3, is EAGVAQSPRYKIIEKRQSVAFWCNPISGHATLYWYQQILGQGPKLLIQFQNNGVVDDSQLPKDRFSAERLKGVDSTLKIQPAKLEDSAVYLCASSVRPLAGLYTQYFGPGTRLTVL.

For the CDR3, the DNA is TGTGCCAGCAGTCATTTCCGACAGGGAACAGATACGCAGTATTTT. This codes for CASSHFRQGTDTQYF. This chain joins TRBV3-1 (or the pseudogene TRBV3-2) and TRBJ2-3; 7 bases are a match to TRBD1. The CDR3 sequence is 15 residues long. V dropped 6 bases and J dropped 3; count of bases not matched to a gene: 9. Germline V lookup: CDR1 LGHDT, CDR2 YNNKEL (reference sequence).

Comment on this clone: This sample also contains other DNA sequences that code for the same CDR3. This chain connects TRBV9 to TRBJ1-3; D remains unclear. Germline loops: CDR1 SGDLS, CDR2 YYNGEE. CDR3 length equals 12 residues. The V end lost 0 bases, the J end lost 7 bases, and 5 bases lay between the germline ends. As DNA, the CDR3 is TGTGCCAGCAGCGTAGCCGGGAACACCATATATTTT. Protein product: CASSVAGNTIYF.

The chain carries TRBV9 and TRBJ1-6; D may be TRBD1 (6 bases). Between the trimmed V and J ends, which lost 4 bases and 13 bases, there was a span of 12 bases. The CDR3 is 12 residues long. CDR1 SGDLS and CDR2 YYNGEE come from the germline V gene. CDR3 protein: CASSSQQGPLHF. The CDR3 DNA is TGTGCCAGCAGCTCCCAACAGGGCCCCCTCCACTTT.

This clone was seen more than once but under ten times. The chain is built from TRBV2 and TRBJ2-7; a possible D gene is TRBD2 (6 bases). Between the trimmed V and J ends, which lost 3 bases and 10 bases, there was a span of 13 bases. Germline values: CDR1 SNHLY, CDR2 FYNNEI. The CDR3 totals 12 residues. CDR3 residues: CASSERGLSQYF. The DNA for the CDR3 is TGTGCCAGCAGTGAGCGGGGTTTGAGCCAGTACTTC.